This paragraph reports one T cell receptor (beta chain). In the study's own analysis: Scientists estimated how many nucleated cells there were by amplifying reference gene primers. TCRdb's copy holds only in-frame clones and misses some; the assay was immunoSEQ multiplex PCR. V, J and clone size were drawn from that table, and D and trimming were deduced from the DNA. The data show more than 130,000 clones, around nine tenths seen once. Germline lookup yields CDR1 LNHDA and CDR2 SQIVND (reference sequence). Trimming at V came to 2 bases and at J to 7 bases, leaving 11 bases not matched to a gene. The CDR3 extends over 17 amino acids. These data originate in a study of blood T cell repertoires in COVID-19. Study-level background: The study drew acute and convalescent COVID-19 samples from the United States, Italy and Spain. Nucleic acid was either cDNA or gDNA, and it came from T cells, B-cell-depleted T cells, or PBMCs.

Material: peripheral blood. The clonotype originates from a woman in her 40s with acute or convalescent COVID-19. V gene TRBV19 combines with J gene TRBJ1-6; 7 bases are shared with TRBD1. DNA of the CDR3: TGTGCCAGTAGTATACGCCGAGGCCGGGACAGCAATTCACCCCTCCACTTT. It is translated as CASSIRRGRDSNSPLHF. Complete variable domain (other parts from reference TRBV19 and TRBJ1-6): DGGITQSPKYLFRKEGQNVTLSCEQNLNHDAMYWYRQDPGQGLRLIYYSQIVNDFQKGDIAEGYSVSREKKESFPLTVTSAQKNPTAFYLCASSIRRGRDSNSPLHFGNGTRLTVT.